The 11 T cell receptor beta chains in this list originate from one sample, sequenced in a study of shared clonotypes between healthy human individuals. Libraries were prepared by immunoSEQ multiplex PCR; TCRdb keeps only in-frame clonotypes and omits some of them. The table lists about 1 million clones, about 75% of them singletons. Sequences were obtained from memory CD4+ T cells sorted from blood. Sample subset: CD45RA-negative fraction. The receptor source for this set is a man between 18 and 35 years old in good health.

The chain uses TRBV18 and TRBJ2-7, with no clear D. CDR3 size: 14 residues. Trimming removed 0 bases from V and 5 bases from J, with 11 bases in between. Germline-derived CDR1 and CDR2 are KGHSH and LQKENI. The CDR3 region has the DNA TGTGCCAGCTCACCACCGTCGCTGTTGGACGAGCAGTACTTC. Translating gives CASSPPSLLDEQYF.

The CDR3 sequence: CAWSPSSGSGSGELFF. The CDR3 DNA reads as TGTGCCTGGAGTCCCAGTAGCGGGTCGGGATCCGGGGAGCTGTTTTTT. The chain has TRBV30 and TRBJ2-2, with 7 bases fitting TRBD2. Germline CDR1 reads GTSNPN; CDR2 reads SVGIG (reference sequence). With 2 bases clipped from V and 6 bases from J, the junction kept 12 bases outside the gene matches. The CDR3 is 16 amino acids.

The CDR3 is CASSQVGNSPYEQYF. The CDR3, as DNA: TGTGCCAGCAGCCAAGTCGGAAATTCCCCCTACGAGCAGTACTTC. The chain is built from TRBV14 and TRBJ2-7; D uncertain. This CDR3 contains 15 residues. Germline CDR1 SGHDN, CDR2 FVKESK. V lost 1 base to trimming and J lost 2 bases, with 12 bases between them. Using reference TRBV14 and TRBJ2-7 for the parts outside the CDR3, the full variable domain is EAGVTQFPSHSVIEKGQTVTLRCDPISGHDNLYWYRRVMGKEIKFLLHFVKESKQDESGMPNNRFLAERTGGTYSTLKVQPAELEDSGVYFCASSQVGNSPYEQYFGPGTRLTVT.

The chain links TRBV19 to TRBJ1-6, with D unresolved. V lost 1 base to trimming and J lost 5 bases, with 6 bases between them. From germline, CDR1 is LNHDA and CDR2 SQIVND (reference sequence). The CDR3 contains 14 residues. In nucleotides, the CDR3 is TGTGCCAGTAGTATAGGATCCAATAATTCACCCCTCCACTTT. Its translation: CASSIGSNNSPLHF. The full variable domain, in which reference TRBV19 and TRBJ1-6 provide the parts outside the CDR3, is DGGITQSPKYLFRKEGQNVTLSCEQNLNHDAMYWYRQDPGQGLRLIYYSQIVNDFQKGDIAEGYSVSREKKESFPLTVTSAQKNPTAFYLCASSIGSNNSPLHFGNGTRLTVT.

The rearrangement joins TRBV7-2 to TRBJ2-1; 11 bases line up with TRBD2. The germline V gene encodes CDR1 SGHTA and CDR2 FQGNSA. J was trimmed by 10 bases and V by 5 bases; bases with no gene match: 16. The CDR3 has 17 residues. The CDR3 DNA follows: TGTGCCAGCAGCCCGATCCCCCTAGCGGGAGGCCGCTCCGAGCAGTTCTTC. As protein: CASSPIPLAGGRSEQFF.

The chain joins TRBV10-3 to TRBJ1-1; TRBD1 aligns across 11 bases. Germline-derived CDR1 and CDR2 are ENHRY and SYGVKD. The CDR3 totals 14 residues. J was trimmed by 5 bases and V by 4 bases; bases with no gene match: 3. The CDR3 region is CAISGDRGVTEAFF. CDR3 coding DNA: TGTGCCATCAGTGGGGACAGGGGGGTTACTGAAGCTTTCTTT.

V is TRBV5-6 and J is TRBJ1-5; 7 bases match TRBD1. Per the germline V gene, CDR1 is SGHDT and CDR2 is YYEEEE. This CDR3 contains 14 residues. J lost 6 bases, V lost 3 bases, and 6 bases had no gene match. The CDR3 here is CASSSGQITQPQHF. CDR3 nucleotides: TGTGCCAGCAGCTCGGGACAGATCACTCAGCCCCAGCATTTT.

V gene TRBV7-2 combines with J gene TRBJ2-5, with 10 bases lining up with TRBD2. Trimming cost V 5 bases and J 11 bases; bases outside gene matches: 5. CDR3 length equals 12 residues. CDR1 is SGHTA and CDR2 is FQGNSA in the germline V gene. CDR3 loop: CASSHTSGEQYF. DNA of the CDR3: TGTGCCAGCAGCCATACTAGCGGGGAGCAGTACTTC.

The chain combines TRBV11-2 with TRBJ1-4, with 8 nucleotides matching TRBD1. Germline-derived CDR1 and CDR2 are SGHAT and FQNNGV. Trimming at V came to 5 bases and at J to 7 bases, leaving 12 bases not matched to a gene. This CDR3 region has 16 residues. CDR3 in DNA: TGTGCCAGCAGCGCCAACTCAGGGGGCAGGCTTGAAAAACTGTTTTTT. Translated, it gives CASSANSGGRLEKLFF.

This clone was counted ten times or more. The J gene is TRBJ2-1, the V gene TRBV27; D is undetermined. V was shortened by 7 bases and J by 0 bases, with 19 bases between the two germline ends. The CDR3 spans 17 residues. CDR1 MNHEY and CDR2 SMNVEV come from the germline V gene (reference sequence). CDR3 in DNA: TGTGCCAGCACAACCGGACGGACGCTAAGCTCCTACAATGAGCAGTTCTTC. It is translated as CASTTGRTLSSYNEQFF.

A remark on this clone: Possible read error: a much larger clone is one base away. J is TRBJ1-3 and V is TRBV28; no firm D call. The CDR3 length is 13 residues. Trimming took off 5 bases at V and 0 bases at J, with 5 bases between the two ends. CDR1 and CDR2 (germline): MDHEN, SYDVKM. The CDR3 sequence: CASSPFSGNTIYF. The CDR3 DNA reads as TGTGCCAGCAGTCCGTTCTCTGGAAACACCATATATTTT.